This TCR beta chain was documented in a study of T cell repertoires in cytomegalovirus infection. As for the study in general: Public TCR beta signatures were indicative of both CMV infection and a matching HLA type. Findings and limits, study-wide: Ex vivo responses were dominated by HLA-C-restricted CMV-specific TCR beta clonotypes. The study identified carriers of CMV plus the relevant HLA from cumulative public TCR beta family frequency.

The CDR3 runs to 14 residues. Germline values: CDR1 MNHEY, CDR2 SVGAGI. The ends were cut back, 3 bases at V and 2 bases at J, with 11 bases in the middle. This clonotype came up a few times. Its antigen is unknown. TCRdb reanalysed the reads using MiXCR and keeps one entry per CDR3 protein. Counted here are approximately 500,000 distinct CDR3 sequences, more than 15% occurring once; the ten biggest clones make up 20% to 30%. This TCR was recovered from a human donor in good health (CMV status not recorded). Some clones in this sample may be carry-over from other donors' samples. This chain uses TRBV6-5 with TRBJ2-7; possible D gene TRBD2, 7 bases. The specimen was CD8+ T cells from PBMCs. CDR3: CASSYREGAYEQYF. Here the CDR3 DNA reads TGTGCCAGCAGTTATAGGGAGGGGGCCTACGAGCAGTACTTC.